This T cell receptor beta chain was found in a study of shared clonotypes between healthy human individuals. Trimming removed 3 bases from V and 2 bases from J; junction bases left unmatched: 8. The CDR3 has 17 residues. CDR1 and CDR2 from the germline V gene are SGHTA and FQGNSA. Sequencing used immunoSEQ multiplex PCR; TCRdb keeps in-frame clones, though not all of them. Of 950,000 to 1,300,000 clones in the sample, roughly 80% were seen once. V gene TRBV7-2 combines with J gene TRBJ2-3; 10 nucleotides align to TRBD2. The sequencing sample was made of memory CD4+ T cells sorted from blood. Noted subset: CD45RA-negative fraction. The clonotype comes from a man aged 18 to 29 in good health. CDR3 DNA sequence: TGTGCCAGCAGCTTGGCTAGCGGGGGTGGGAACACAGATACGCAGTATTTT. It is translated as CASSLASGGGNTDTQYF.